This entry features one T cell receptor (beta chain) sequence. This clonotype was seen a handful of times. No cognate antigen has been identified for it. Per-nucleotide qualities are absent, and no much larger clonotype sits a single base away. This record belongs to a study of blood T cells in healthy people across ages (dated by TCRdb to 2013 to 2016). Some background on the complete study: In model experiments, roughly one uniquely barcoded TCR beta cDNA molecule per two T cells was captured by template switching. Two additional independent replicas of 1 million unique cDNA reads from the same blood draw were analyzed for two donors (one aged 18 to 30 and one aged 80 or older). Age-related changes in TCR beta repertoire diversity were measured in the study by deep sequencing normalized with unique cDNA molecular identifiers. Four age groups were formed from the donors: young (average about 15 years), middle-aged (around 41), aged (about 62) and long-lived (roughly 81). To avoid experimental bias, donors of different ages were randomly spread across the sequencing lanes. Overall results and qualifications from the work: As age increased, observed TCR beta diversity per million T cells dropped in a roughly linear way, and a significant reduction was already evident by age about 36. Observed TCR beta diversity correlated strongly with the percentage of naive T cells measured by flow cytometry. Compared with the aged group, the long-lived group had more naive CD4+ T cells, fewer expanded clones and increased TCR diversity, suggesting age selection. Bulk unsorted PBMC profiling prevented conclusive comparison of naive and antigen-experienced compartments. Donor CMV infection status was unknown, potentially confounding age-related changes in expanded clonotypes. Estimates of total diversity from one million sequenced T cells were regarded as lower bounds and underestimates.

Receptor amplification or capture employed 5' RACE. The sample was run on an Illumina HiSeq 2500. A second PCR of roughly 6 to 12 cycles was run with a J-beta primer mix and a sample-barcoded 5' primer. A template-switch 5' adaptor carrying 12 random nucleotides introduced a unique molecular identifier onto each TCR beta cDNA molecule. Each sample yielded at least 3 million CDR3-containing paired-end reads. First-strand cDNA synthesis was performed from all RNA using the Mint cDNA synthesis kit, with priming by a TRBC-specific oligonucleotide. After uracil-DNA glycosylase treatment, a first 18-cycle PCR used universal primers M1SS and BC2_uni_R on all cDNA. In the original analysis: For normalization, 1 million high-quality reads were randomly selected from each sample, with every read carrying a distinct molecular identifier. Reads sharing molecular identifiers were discarded rather than binned into consensus sequences. CDR3 identification, clonotype clustering and error correction used MiTCR with a Q25 quality threshold and the strictest error-elimination algorithm. A nonparametric unseen species model with Euler transformation was used to estimate a lower bound on total TCR beta diversity. TCRdb cleaned the public reads at Q25 with fastp, built clones with MiXCR and kept in-frame beta chains. Every CDR3 protein is listed once, alongside the most common genes and DNA of its rows. These V and J calls are TCRdb output, not the study's own analysis. The sample table shows roughly 1.5 million distinct CDR3 sequences, and 35% to 45% are seen once. Over 3.5% of the sample goes to the ten largest clones.

Systemically healthy Caucasian individuals from Russia, 39 in total and aged roughly 6 to 95 years, were included as donors. Each donor gave ten milliliters of peripheral blood, drawn into EDTA-treated Vacutainer tubes. Ficoll-Paque density-gradient centrifugation was used to isolate PBMCs, with at least 7 million per sample. Trizol reagent was used to extract total RNA from PBMCs, with at least 6 micrograms per sample. For every donor, flow cytometry on a PBMC aliquot measured the percentage of naive CD45RAhigh/CD27high T cells. Between the V and J ends, shortened by 6 bases and 6 bases respectively, the junction contains 17 bases. The CDR3 sequence holds 14 residues, the cysteine and phenylalanine included. Of the read, only the CDR3 DNA is kept; its 42 bases are in frame from base 1. The germline V gene gives CDR1 as MNHEY and CDR2 as SVGAGI.

The sequence joins TRBV6-5 to TRBJ1-2, with the D gene too uncertain to name. The sequence was obtained from a woman between 18 and 30 years old in good health. The material sequenced was blood. This receptor carries the CDR3 CASRRAPGEHGYTF. The bases are TGTGCCAGCAGGAGAGCTCCAGGCGAGCATGGCTACACCTTC.